The clone carrying this TCR beta chain was observed many times. The antigen is undetermined. This entry is derived from a study of T cells after posttransplantation cyclophosphamide. General study findings and limits: Tissue-infiltrating T cells from skin or gut overlapped little with blood T cells.

The data were produced by immunoSEQ multiplex PCR, yet TCRdb's version contains in-frame clones alone and is incomplete. This set yields under 50,000 clones and no singletons; the top ten hold 2% to 2.5%. The CDR3 is made up of 15 amino acids. The V end was cut by 5 bases, the J end by 5 bases, with 18 bases between. The germline gives CDR1 MDHEN, CDR2 SYDVKM. The TCR comes from a man aged 40-49 years in good health, CMV-negative, and a related stem cell transplant donor. Sequencing used PBMCs. V and J are TRBV28 and TRBJ2-5, with D tentatively TRBD2 (6 bases). CDR3 coding DNA: TGTGCCAGCAGTGCGCCGGGAGTGGGCCAGGAGACCCAGTACTTC. Translated, it gives CASSAPGVGQETQYF.